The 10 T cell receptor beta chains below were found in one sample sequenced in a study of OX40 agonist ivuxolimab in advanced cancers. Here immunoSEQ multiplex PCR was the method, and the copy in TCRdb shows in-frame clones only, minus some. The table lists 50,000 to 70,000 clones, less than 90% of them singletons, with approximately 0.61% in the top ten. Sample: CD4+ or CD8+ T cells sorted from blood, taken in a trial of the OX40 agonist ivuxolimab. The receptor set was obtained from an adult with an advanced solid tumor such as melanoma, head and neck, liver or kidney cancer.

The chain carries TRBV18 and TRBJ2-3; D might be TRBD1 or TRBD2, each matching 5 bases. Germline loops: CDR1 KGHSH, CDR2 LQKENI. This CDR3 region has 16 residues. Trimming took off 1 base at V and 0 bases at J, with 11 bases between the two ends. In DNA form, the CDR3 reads TGTGCCAGCTCACCACGGGTGGGACGAAGCACAGATACGCAGTATTTT. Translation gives CASSPRVGRSTDTQYF.

The CDR3 reads CASSPSGGAAKNIQYF. Here the CDR3 DNA reads TGCGCCAGCAGCCCTAGCGGGGGGGCGGCCAAAAACATTCAGTACTTC. The rearrangement joins TRBV5-1 to TRBJ2-4; TRBD2 matches at 12 bases. CDR3 length: 16 residues. From germline, CDR1 is SGHRS and CDR2 YFSETQ. J lost 1 base, V lost 4 bases, and 3 bases had no gene match.

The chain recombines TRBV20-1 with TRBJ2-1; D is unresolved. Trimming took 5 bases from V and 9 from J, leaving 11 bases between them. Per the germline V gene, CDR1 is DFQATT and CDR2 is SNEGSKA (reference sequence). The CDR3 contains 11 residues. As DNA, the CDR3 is TGCAGTGCTGTCCCATTGGGTGAGCAGTTCTTC. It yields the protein CSAVPLGEQFF.

DNA of the CDR3: TGTGCCAGCAGTGAATACGGGGTGGCCTATGGCTACACCTTC. Its protein is CASSEYGVAYGYTF. The chain has TRBV2 and TRBJ1-2, with D unclear. CDR1 is SNHLY, CDR2 FYNNEI, per germline. The ends were cut back, 2 bases at V and 4 bases at J, with 11 bases in the middle. The CDR3 is made up of 14 amino acids.

CDR3 loop: CASSETTWGYGYTF. The CDR3 DNA follows: TGTGCCAGCAGTGAGACTACGTGGGGCTATGGCTACACCTTC. The chain uses TRBV2 and TRBJ1-2; D gene ambiguous. This CDR3 has 14 residues. V lost 3 bases and J 4 bases, leaving 12 bases between the germline ends. CDR1 is SNHLY and CDR2 is FYNNEI in the germline V gene.

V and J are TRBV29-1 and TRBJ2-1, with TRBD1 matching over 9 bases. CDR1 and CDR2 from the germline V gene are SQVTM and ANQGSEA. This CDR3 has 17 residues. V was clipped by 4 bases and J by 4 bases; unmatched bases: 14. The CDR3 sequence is CSVGSLAGTGPYNEQFF. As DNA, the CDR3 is TGCAGCGTTGGTAGTTTGGCCGGGACAGGGCCGTACAATGAGCAGTTCTTC.

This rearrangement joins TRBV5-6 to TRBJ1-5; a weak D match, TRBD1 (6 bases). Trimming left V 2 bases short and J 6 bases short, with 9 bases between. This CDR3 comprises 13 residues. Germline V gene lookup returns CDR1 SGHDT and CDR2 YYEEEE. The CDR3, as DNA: TGTGCCAGCAGCTTTAGAGGGGGTCAGCCCCAGCATTTT. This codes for CASSFRGGQPQHF.

DNA for the CDR3: TGTGCCAGCAGCCAGCAGGGAGCGGGGGAGCCGTACTTC. Translation gives CASSQQGAGEPYF. The genes are TRBV7-8 and TRBJ2-5; 8 nucleotides align to TRBD2. The CDR3 has 13 amino acids. Looked up from germline, CDR1 is SGHVS and CDR2 is FQNEAQ. After removal of 5 bases from V and 13 bases from J, the junction contained 12 bases not matched to a gene.

CDR3 sequence reads: CASSPSGDRESSGRRGEQYF. DNA of the CDR3: TGCGCCAGCAGTCCCTCCGGCGACAGGGAGTCCAGCGGGCGTCGGGGGGAGCAGTACTTC. The rearrangement joins TRBV4-1 to TRBJ2-7; possibly TRBD1 for D (7 bases). CDR1 is MGHRA and CDR2 is YSYEKL in the germline V gene. The CDR3 extends over 20 amino acids. V shed 6 bases and J shed 7 bases, with 37 bases lying between them.

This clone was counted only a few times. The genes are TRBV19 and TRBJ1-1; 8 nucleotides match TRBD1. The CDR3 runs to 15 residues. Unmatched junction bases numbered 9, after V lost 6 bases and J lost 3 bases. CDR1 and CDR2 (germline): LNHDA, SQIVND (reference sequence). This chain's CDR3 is CASRLQGALDTEAFF. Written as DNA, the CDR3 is TGTGCCAGTAGGCTCCAGGGGGCCCTCGACACTGAAGCTTTCTTT.